This TCR beta chain was documented in a study of breast tumors, draining lymph nodes, adjacent tissues. This clonotype was counted ten times or more. The antigen is not known. Breast cancer patients provided tissue from their axillary draining lymph nodes. Study conclusions and caveats: That most tumor T cells come from lymph nodes remained unproven. Most tumor T cells seemingly derive from lymph node, then expand in tumor.

In TCRdb, the multiplex PCR reads were re-called with MiXCR into one record per CDR3 protein. The data hold 150,000 to 250,000 distinct CDR3 sequences, with about 32% observed a single time. The sequence was collected from a female donor with breast cancer. Some clones in this sample may be carry-over from other donors' samples. The sequenced material came from axillary lymph node tissue.

The CDR3 DNA reads as TGTGCCAGTAGTATGGCCCACGATGGCTACACCTTC. Encoded protein: CASSMAHDGYTF. The chain uses TRBV19 and TRBJ1-2; D remains unclear. Per the germline V gene, CDR1 is LNHDA and CDR2 is SQIVND (reference sequence). With 3 bases removed from V and 6 bases from J, the gap between germline ends came to 8 bases. The CDR3 contains 12 residues.